The clone carrying this T cell receptor beta chain has more than one count but fewer than ten. Sequencing used immunoSEQ multiplex PCR; TCRdb keeps in-frame clones, though not all of them. The repertoire has just under 65,000 clones, 90% to 97% of them found once; the top ten carry roughly 2.3%. The CDR3 covers 15 residues. Deletions cut 4 bases from V and 1 base from J, with 13 bases between. The V gene's germline CDR1 is MGHRA and CDR2 YSYEKL. This record comes from a study of T cell changes during pregnancy in multiple sclerosis. The TCR sequence derives from a female donor with multiple sclerosis, enrolled in a pregnancy study. The specimen was CD8+ T cells from peripheral blood mononuclear cells, collected after pregnancy. The chain joins TRBV4-1 to TRBJ1-1; D unresolved. This chain's CDR3 is CASSLLGARNTEAFF. As DNA, the CDR3 is TGCGCCAGCAGCCTCCTTGGTGCGCGGAACACTGAAGCTTTCTTT.